The next 26 T cell receptor beta chains were all read from a single sample in a study of metastatic and nonmetastatic thyroid tumors. All patients were untreated before thyroid surgery. TCRdb re-clonotyped the PCR reads via MiXCR. The profile shows about 24,000 clones, more than 20% of them singletons. The material sequenced was blood. These receptor sequences come from a male donor with papillary thyroid cancer or a benign thyroid nodule (not recorded which). Some clones in this sample may be carry-over from other donors' samples.

The chain links TRBV10-2 to TRBJ1-3; D is perhaps TRBD1 (5 bases). The CDR3 loop spans 15 amino acids. Germline V gives CDR1 WSHSY, CDR2 SAAADI. The V end was cut by 5 bases, the J end by 0 bases, with 11 bases between. This CDR3 is CASSITGTSGNTIYF. CDR3 in DNA: TGCGCCAGCAGTATAACCGGGACCTCTGGAAACACCATATATTTT.

Concerning this clone itself: Since a much larger clone is just one base distant, this may be a read error. This chain connects TRBV5-1 to TRBJ2-7; D is perhaps TRBD1 or TRBD2 (5 bases each). Germline CDR1 is SGHRS and CDR2 is YFSETQ. This CDR3 is 15 amino acids long. V was cut by 5 bases and J by 5 bases, with 20 bases left in between. Written as DNA, the CDR3 is TGCGCCAGCAGGAGGGGATGGGGGTATGCTAACGAGCAGTACTTC. Encoded protein: CASRRGWGYANEQYF.

This clone is medium-sized. This chain links TRBV30 with TRBJ1-3, with D possibly being TRBD1 (6 bases). The CDR3 runs 14 residues. V lost 1 base and J 4 bases, leaving 11 bases between the germline ends. Germline V gene sequence: CDR1 GTSNPN, CDR2 SVGIG (reference sequence). For the CDR3, the DNA is TGTGCCTGGAGTGAGGGGGTAATGGGAAACACCATATATTTT. The encoded protein is CAWSEGVMGNTIYF.

This clone was counted a few times. The DNA is left out, because the CDR3 cannot be placed on it with certainty; the CDR3 is given as TCRdb lists it. CDR3 region: CASSTSEGVGYTF. The chain joins TRBV12-3 or TRBV12-4 to TRBJ1-2; the D call of TRBD1 is as the table states it, not checked on the DNA. With termini counted, the CDR3 has 13 amino acids.

The chain employs TRBV12-3 or TRBV12-4 and TRBJ2-5; a weak D match, TRBD2 (7 bases). There are 17 residues in the CDR3. The V gene lost 6 bases and the J gene lost 1 base, with 21 bases spanning the gap. The CDR3: CASRKDLTRGGQETQYF. CDR3 sequence (DNA): TGTGCCAGCAGGAAAGACCTGACAAGGGGGGGCCAAGAGACCCAGTACTTC.

This clone was seen many times. The chain carries TRBV2 and TRBJ1-4, with D unclear. The CDR3 has 12 amino acids. Trimming took 3 bases from V and 8 from J, leaving 7 bases between them. Germline V CDR1 and CDR2: SNHLY, FYNNEI. The CDR3 DNA reads TGTGCCAGCAGTGACGGTCGGGAAAAACTGTTTTTT. Translating gives CASSDGREKLFF.

The chain joins TRBV5-1 to TRBJ1-3; D call uncertain. Trimming pared 0 bases from V and 0 bases from J, leaving 13 bases between. Germline assignment: CDR1 SGHRS and CDR2 YFSETQ. The CDR3 consists of 17 residues. CDR3 region: CASSLEGGSGSGNTIYF. The CDR3 DNA follows: TGCGCCAGCAGCTTGGAGGGAGGGTCCGGCTCTGGAAACACCATATATTTT.

This clone was recorded a few times. The chain joins TRBV12-3 or TRBV12-4 to TRBJ2-2; D possibly uses TRBD1 or TRBD2 (6 bases each). Trimming cost V 2 bases and J 3 bases, with 7 bases left between them. This CDR3 is built from 14 residues. The CDR3 loop is CASSLRGDTGELFF. The CDR3 bases are TGTGCCAGCAGTTTAAGGGGGGACACCGGGGAGCTGTTTTTT.

The table lists this clone with many counts. The chain is built from TRBV20-1 and TRBJ2-5; unclear D gene. The CDR3 is 14 residues long. The V and J ends lost 0 bases and 7 bases respectively, with 15 bases between them. The germline V gene has CDR1 DFQATT and CDR2 SNEGSKA (reference sequence). The CDR3 sequence: CSARDLQVIGTQYF. DNA of the CDR3: TGCAGTGCTAGAGATCTTCAGGTTATCGGGACCCAGTACTTC.

This clone was picked up a small number of times. V is TRBV29-1 and J is TRBJ1-2; no clear D gene. In germline, CDR1 is SQVTM, CDR2 ANQGSEA. V gave up 3 bases and J gave up 8 bases, with 7 bases separating them. This CDR3 has 10 residues. Here the CDR3 reads CSVETGGYTF. The CDR3 DNA sequence: TGCAGCGTTGAGACCGGGGGCTACACCTTC.

The table lists this clone with many counts. The chain has TRBV7-9 and TRBJ2-7, with D hard to call. The germline V gene has CDR1 SEHNR and CDR2 FQNEAQ (reference sequence). V was clipped by 1 base and J by 7 bases, with 5 bases between them. The CDR3 extends over 11 amino acids. CDR3 region: CASSLGPEQYF. The CDR3 region has the DNA TGTGCCAGCAGCTTAGGTCCAGAGCAGTACTTC. Complete variable domain (other parts from reference TRBV7-9 and TRBJ2-7): DTGVSQNPRHKITKRGQNVTFRCDPISEHNRLYWYRQTLGQGPEFLTYFQNEAQLEKSRLLSDRFSAERPKGSFSTLEIQRTEQGDSAMYLCASSLGPEQYFGPGTRLTVT.

A note on this clone: At one of its ends the junction is not consistent with the germline gene, which may arise from a read error. This chain joins TRBV7-2 and TRBJ2-7; 14 nucleotides agree with TRBD2. Germline loops: CDR1 SGHTA, CDR2 FQGNSA. This CDR3 is 14 amino acids long. As DNA, the CDR3 is TGTGCCAGCAGTTTAGGACTAGCGGGAGGCGAGCAGTACTTC. Translation: CASSLGLAGGEQYF.

In its sample, this clone was seen many times. The chain carries TRBV2 and TRBJ2-5, with D uncertain. Trimming shortened V by 4 bases and J by 4 bases, and 10 bases separated the two germline ends. Germline V gene lookup returns CDR1 SNHLY and CDR2 FYNNEI. There are 13 residues in the CDR3. As DNA, the CDR3 is TGTGCCAGCAGTGGGGGATTCGGAGAGACCCAGTACTTC. Translation gives CASSGGFGETQYF. The full variable domain, with the rest looked up from reference TRBV2 and TRBJ2-5, is EPEVTQTPSHQVTQMGQEVILRCVPISNHLYFYWYRQILGQKVEFLVSFYNNEISEKSEIFDDQFSVERPDGSNFTLKIRSTKLEDSAMYFCASSGGFGETQYFGPGTRLLVL.

This clone was counted ten times or more. The genes are TRBV6-5 and TRBJ1-2; D call uncertain. CDR1 is MNHEY and CDR2 is SVGAGI in the germline V gene. This CDR3 region has 14 residues. V was pared by 0 bases and J by 6 bases, with 11 bases between. CDR3 region: CASSYSKVKNGYTF. The CDR3 DNA follows: TGTGCCAGCAGTTACTCGAAGGTGAAAAATGGCTACACCTTC.

This clone was seen many times. The rearrangement links TRBV6-5 to TRBJ1-5, with TRBD1 as a possible D gene (6 bases). The germline V gene has CDR1 MNHEY and CDR2 SVGAGI. Trimming removed 3 bases from V and 3 bases from J, with 18 bases in between. The CDR3 sequence is 17 residues long. DNA of the CDR3: TGTGCCAGCAGTTATCCAAAACAGGGTCCCTCCAATCAGCCCCAGCATTTT. It yields the protein CASSYPKQGPSNQPQHF.

This clone was detected a few times. The chain couples TRBV20-1 to TRBJ2-7; D gene unclear. CDR1 is DFQATT, CDR2 SNEGSKA, per germline (reference sequence). Trimming left V 0 bases short and J 2 bases short, with 8 bases between. CDR3 length: 13 amino acids. The CDR3 DNA reads as TGCAGTGCTAGAGAATCGGGTACCTACGAGCAGTACTTC. This encodes CSARESGTYEQYF.

V and J are TRBV5-1 and TRBJ2-1, with D possibly being TRBD1 (5 bases). The germline V gene has CDR1 SGHRS and CDR2 YFSETQ. This CDR3 is 16 amino acids long. Trimming cost V 1 base and J 6 bases, with 17 bases left between them. In nucleotides, the CDR3 is TGCGCCAGCAGCTTGATAGGGCAGGGTTTTCCCAATGAGCAGTTCTTC. Residues: CASSLIGQGFPNEQFF.

This clone has a single count. J is TRBJ2-2 and V is TRBV3-1; weak D call: TRBD2 (6 bases). The CDR3 totals 15 residues. Germline CDR1 and CDR2: LGHDT and YNNKEL (reference sequence). V dropped 2 bases and J dropped 4 bases, with 11 bases sitting between them. This chain's CDR3 is CASSQLTGATGELFF. The CDR3 nucleotides are TGTGCCAGCAGCCAATTGACGGGAGCCACCGGGGAGCTGTTTTTT.

V is TRBV11-3 and J is TRBJ2-7; D perhaps matches TRBD2 (6 bases). Germline CDR1 is SGHNT and CDR2 is YENEEA. V lost 3 bases and J 7 bases, leaving 13 bases between the germline ends. The CDR3 is 13 residues long. This chain's CDR3 is CASSFRQAGEQYF. CDR3 nucleotides: TGTGCCAGCAGCTTTCGGCAGGCGGGGGAGCAGTACTTC.

This clone was recorded many times. This chain links TRBV3-1 with TRBJ2-2; 10 bases are a match to TRBD2. Germline CDR1 is LGHDT and CDR2 is YNNKEL (reference sequence). The V gene end was trimmed by 0 bases and the J gene end by 9 bases; junction bases not matched to a gene: 7. The CDR3 totals 16 residues. The CDR3 DNA reads as TGTGCCAGCAGCCAAGATCGGGTAGCGGGAGGTAGGGAGCTGTTTTTT. This gives the protein CASSQDRVAGGRELFF.

This clone was observed many times. The V gene is TRBV12-3 or TRBV12-4, the J gene TRBJ2-1; 7 nucleotides align to TRBD1. V lost 7 bases, J lost 2 bases, and 14 bases stayed unmatched. CDR3 size: 17 residues. CDR3 loop: CASTLKTDRAPYNEQFF. In DNA, the CDR3 is TGTGCCAGCACCTTGAAAACAGACAGGGCCCCCTACAATGAGCAGTTCTTC.

This clone occurred many times. The rearrangement uses TRBV7-2 and TRBJ1-5; maybe TRBD1 (6 bases). Trimming shortened V by 8 bases and J by 2 bases, and 13 bases separated the two germline ends. The CDR3 covers 14 residues. CDR1 and CDR2 from the germline V gene are SGHTA and FQGNSA. CDR3 nucleotides: TGTGCCAGCCAAAGAGGGGGAGGCAATCAGCCCCAGCATTTT. It is translated as CASQRGGGNQPQHF.

The CDR3 region is CSASRGILNLAGSGNTIYF. The CDR3 DNA reads TGCAGTGCTAGTCGGGGGATCCTTAACCTTGCCGGCTCTGGAAACACCATATATTTT. This chain uses TRBV20-1 with TRBJ1-3, with D possibly matching TRBD1 (5 bases). This CDR3 is built from 19 residues. Germline V gene data show CDR1 as DFQATT and CDR2 as SNEGSKA (reference sequence). V was clipped by 3 bases and J by 0 bases, with 24 bases between them.

This clone was counted many times. The rearrangement links TRBV6-2 or TRBV6-3 to TRBJ2-2; 8 bases match TRBD2. V lost 4 bases to trimming and J lost 5 bases; unmatched junction nucleotides: 6. The CDR3 runs to 15 residues. From germline, CDR1 is MNHEY and CDR2 SVGEGT. In nucleotides, the CDR3 is TGTGCCAGCAGTTTAGCCCAGCGGGAGACCGGGGAGCTGTTTTTT. This gives the protein CASSLAQRETGELFF.

This clone was seen many times. The V gene is TRBV10-3, the J gene TRBJ2-4; a possible D gene is TRBD1 (5 bases). Trimming removed 0 bases from V and 6 bases from J, with 12 bases in between. The CDR3 consists of 15 residues. From germline, CDR1 is ENHRY and CDR2 SYGVKD. CDR3 residues: CAISESTRERNIQYF. The DNA for the CDR3 is TGTGCCATCAGTGAGTCGACCAGGGAACGAAACATTCAGTACTTC.

This clone was detected many times. The gene calls are TRBV12-3 or TRBV12-4 and TRBJ2-7; TRBD1 agrees at 12 bases. This CDR3 has 14 residues. The J segment lost 5 bases and the V segment lost 6 bases, leaving 5 bases of the junction unmatched. CDR3 amino acids: CASSPGQGADEQYF. The CDR3 DNA follows: TGTGCCAGCAGCCCGGGACAGGGGGCCGACGAGCAGTACTTC.